The clone carrying this TCR beta chain has ten or more counts. Its antigen remains unidentified. Looked up from germline, CDR1 is LGHDT and CDR2 is YNNKEL (reference sequence). The CDR3 sequence is 13 residues long. Between the trimmed V and J ends, which lost 5 bases and 5 bases, there was a span of 12 bases. These data belong to a study of T-cell memory formation after mild COVID-19. General study points: CD4/CD8 balance characterized clones contracting day 15 to 85, and CD4+ skew characterized later expanders. Second-wave clones reaching peak frequency on day 37 lacked confirmed SARS-CoV-2 specificity. For contracting clones, CD4+ ones sat mainly in CM and EM, CD8+ in EMRA.

TCRalpha and TCRbeta libraries used 5'RACE with constant-segment primers and UMIs. TCRdb passed the 5' RACE reads through MiXCR, listing each CDR3 protein once. The repertoire has roughly 310,000 distinct CDR3 sequences, 15% of them found once; the top ten carry about a fifth. The sample taken for sequencing was PBMCs or a T cell subset sorted from them (not recorded which). J is TRBJ2-5 and V is TRBV3-1, with D perhaps TRBD1 or TRBD2 (5 bases each). This clonotype originated in a man aged 18 to 35 who had mild COVID-19 (a few samples of this study predate the infection). Cell type and time point are not known. The CDR3 loop reads CASSGGLVETQYF. The CDR3 region has the DNA TGTGCCAGCAGCGGGGGTCTGGTGGAGACCCAGTACTTC.